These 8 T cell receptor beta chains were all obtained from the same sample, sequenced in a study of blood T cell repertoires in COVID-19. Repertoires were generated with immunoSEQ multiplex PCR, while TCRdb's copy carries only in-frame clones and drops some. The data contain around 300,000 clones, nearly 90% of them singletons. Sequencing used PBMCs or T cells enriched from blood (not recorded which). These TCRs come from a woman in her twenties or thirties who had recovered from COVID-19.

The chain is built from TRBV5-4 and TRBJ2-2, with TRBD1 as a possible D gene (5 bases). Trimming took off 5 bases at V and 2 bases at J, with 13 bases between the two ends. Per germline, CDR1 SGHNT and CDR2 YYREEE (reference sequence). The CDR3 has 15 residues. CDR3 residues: CASRGPLQNTGELFF. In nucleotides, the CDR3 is TGTGCCAGCAGGGGGCCCCTCCAAAACACCGGGGAGCTGTTTTTT.

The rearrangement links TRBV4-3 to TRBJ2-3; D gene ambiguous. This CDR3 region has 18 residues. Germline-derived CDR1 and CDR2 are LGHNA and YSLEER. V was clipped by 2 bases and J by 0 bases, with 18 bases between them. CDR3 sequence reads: CASSQSPARALSTDTQYF. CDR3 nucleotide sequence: TGCGCCAGCAGCCAATCTCCCGCGCGAGCGTTAAGCACAGATACGCAGTATTTT.

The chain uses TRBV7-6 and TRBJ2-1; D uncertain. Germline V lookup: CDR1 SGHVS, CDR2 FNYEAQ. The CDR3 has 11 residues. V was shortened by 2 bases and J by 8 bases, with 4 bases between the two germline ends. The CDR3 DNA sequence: TGTGCCAGCAGCTTACAGTATGAGCAGTTCTTC. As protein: CASSLQYEQFF.

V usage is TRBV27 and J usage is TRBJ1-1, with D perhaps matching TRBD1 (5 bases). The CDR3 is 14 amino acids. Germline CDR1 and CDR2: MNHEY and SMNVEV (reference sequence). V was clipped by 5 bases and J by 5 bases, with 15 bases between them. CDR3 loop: CASSTGGVRTEAFF. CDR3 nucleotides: TGTGCCAGCAGTACCGGGGGGGTGAGGACTGAAGCTTTCTTT.

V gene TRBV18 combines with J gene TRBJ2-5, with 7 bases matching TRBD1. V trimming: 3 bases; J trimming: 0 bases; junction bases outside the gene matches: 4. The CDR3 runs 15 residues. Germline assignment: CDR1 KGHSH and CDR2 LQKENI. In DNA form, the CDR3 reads TGTGCCAGCTCACCTGACAGGGTGTACCAAGAGACCCAGTACTTC. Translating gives CASSPDRVYQETQYF.

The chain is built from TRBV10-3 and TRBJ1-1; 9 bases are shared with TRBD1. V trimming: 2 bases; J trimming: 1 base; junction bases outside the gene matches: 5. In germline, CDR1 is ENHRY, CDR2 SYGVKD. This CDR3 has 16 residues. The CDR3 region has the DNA TGTGCCATCAGTGAGAGTGCGGGACAGGGGAACACTGAAGCTTTCTTT. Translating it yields CAISESAGQGNTEAFF.

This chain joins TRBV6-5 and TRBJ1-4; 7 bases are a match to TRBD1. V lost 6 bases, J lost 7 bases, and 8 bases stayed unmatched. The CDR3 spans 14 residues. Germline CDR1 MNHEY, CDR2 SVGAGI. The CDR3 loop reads CASSLGGGGEKLFF. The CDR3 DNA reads TGTGCCAGCAGCTTAGGGGGCGGTGGTGAAAAACTGTTTTTT.

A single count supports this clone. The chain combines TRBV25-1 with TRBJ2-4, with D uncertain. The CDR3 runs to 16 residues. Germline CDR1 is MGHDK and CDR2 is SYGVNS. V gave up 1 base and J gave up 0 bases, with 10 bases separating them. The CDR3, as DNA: TGTGCCAGCAGTGAATCTGGAGTTCTAGCCAAAAACATTCAGTACTTC. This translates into CASSESGVLAKNIQYF.